The 23 T cell receptor beta chains given below trace back to one sample, sequenced in a study of identical twins. TCRdb reanalysed the 5' RACE reads using MiXCR and keeps one entry per CDR3 protein. The sample lists about 920,000 distinct CDR3 sequences; 9% to 15% were seen once. This sample was shared with a second study, whose subject was yellow fever vaccine responses in identical twins.

Specimen: PBMCs. These receptors originate from a woman aged 18-29 years in good health.

The rearrangement uses TRBV28 and TRBJ2-4; D is unclear. Trimming cost V 7 bases and J 9 bases, with 13 bases left between them. The CDR3 loop spans 12 amino acids. Germline CDR1 reads MDHEN; CDR2 reads SYDVKM. The CDR3 spells CASMTIQGIQYF. CDR3 sequence (DNA): TGTGCCAGCATGACGATCCAAGGCATTCAGTACTTC. Full variable domain (remainder filled in from reference TRBV28 and TRBJ2-4): DVKVTQSSRYLVKRTGEKVFLECVQDMDHENMFWYRQDPGLGLRLIYFSYDVKMKEKGDIPEGYSVSREKKERFSLILESASTNQTSMYLCASMTIQGIQYFGAGTRLSVL.

V and J are TRBV7-9 and TRBJ2-5, with D possibly matching TRBD1 (6 bases). This CDR3 is built from 15 residues. The germline V gene encodes CDR1 SEHNR and CDR2 FQNEAQ (reference sequence). Trimming cost V 0 bases and J 0 bases, with 8 bases left between them. CDR3 protein: CASSLAQGYQETQYF. In nucleotides, the CDR3 is TGTGCCAGCAGCTTAGCGCAGGGGTACCAAGAGACCCAGTACTTC.

The rearrangement uses TRBV2 and TRBJ2-5; 9 bases match TRBD1. This CDR3 has 16 residues. V lost 0 bases and J lost 5; bases outside the gene matches: 7. Germline V gives CDR1 SNHLY, CDR2 FYNNEI. The CDR3 DNA reads TGTGCCAGCAGTGAAGCCGCCGGGACAGGGCAGGAGACCCAGTACTTC. It specifies CASSEAAGTGQETQYF.

This clonotype was counted a few times. The rearrangement joins TRBV6-4 to TRBJ2-7; D gene uncertain. The V gene's germline CDR1 is MRHNA and CDR2 SNTAGT. CDR3 length: 8 residues. The CDR3 is CASSFKDV. The CDR3 coding sequence is TGTGCCAGCAGTTTCAAGGACGTC.

The V call is TRBV29-1, the J call TRBJ1-1; 7 nucleotides match TRBD1. This CDR3 is 12 amino acids long. Trimming at V came to 7 bases and at J to 3 bases, leaving 5 bases not matched to a gene. Germline values: CDR1 SQVTM, CDR2 ANQGSEA. As DNA, the CDR3 is TGCAGCGCCTCGACAGGGCACACTGAAGCTTTCTTT. As protein: CSASTGHTEAFF.

There are a few counts of this clonotype. The rearrangement joins TRBV20-1 to TRBJ2-7, with D possibly matching TRBD1 (6 bases). Trimming left V 3 bases short and J 7 bases short, with 7 bases between. Germline-derived CDR1 and CDR2 are DFQATT and SNEGSKA (reference sequence). This CDR3 spans 10 amino acids. Written as DNA, the CDR3 is TGCAGTGCTAGCAGGGGTGAGCAGTACGTC. Translating gives CSASRGEQYV.

This clonotype was seen only a few times. The V and J genes are TRBV11-1 and TRBJ2-7; TRBD1 matches 9 bases. V lost 5 bases, J lost 5 bases, and 13 bases stayed unmatched. This CDR3 is 16 amino acids long. Germline V lookup: CDR1 SGHAT, CDR2 FQDESV (reference sequence). The DNA of the CDR3 is TGTGCCAGCAGCCCCGGAAGGCGGGACAGGGAAAACGAGCAGTACTTC. This sequence encodes CASSPGRRDRENEQYF.

The gene calls are TRBV7-2 and TRBJ2-1, with 9 nucleotides matching TRBD2. CDR3 size: 15 residues. Germline-derived CDR1 and CDR2 are SGHTA and FQGNSA. Trimming at V came to 6 bases and at J to 3 bases, leaving 6 bases not matched to a gene. CDR3 sequence: CASSERTSDYNEQFF. The CDR3 DNA sequence: TGTGCCAGCAGTGAAAGGACTAGCGACTACAATGAGCAGTTCTTC.

In this sample, this clonotype turned up a few times. The chain couples TRBV5-1 to TRBJ2-6, with TRBD1 identical over 7 bases. This CDR3 is 18 amino acids long. The germline V gene encodes CDR1 SGHRS and CDR2 YFSETQ. V was clipped by 7 bases and J by 0 bases; unmatched bases: 13. This CDR3 is CASQPGQFSISGANVLTF. CDR3 in DNA: TGCGCCAGCCAACCGGGACAGTTCTCGATCTCTGGGGCCAACGTCCTGACTTTC.

The chain links TRBV24-1 to TRBJ2-3, with 9 bases aligning to TRBD2. Trimming removed 5 bases from V and 0 bases from J; junction bases left unmatched: 5. Per the germline V gene, CDR1 is KGHDR and CDR2 is SFDVKD. There are 16 residues in the CDR3. The CDR3 protein is CATSAATSGSTDTQYF. DNA of the CDR3: TGTGCCACCAGTGCTGCGACTAGCGGTAGCACAGATACGCAGTATTTT.

Ten or more counts support this clonotype. The CDR3 bases are TGCGCCAGCAGCCAAGACCTAGCGGGGGGTCGGAATGAGCAGTTCTTC. Amino acids: CASSQDLAGGRNEQFF. The chain carries TRBV4-1 and TRBJ2-1, with TRBD2 identical over 11 bases. V lost 0 bases, J lost 7 bases, and 5 bases stayed unmatched. The CDR3 runs to 16 residues. Germline V gives CDR1 MGHRA, CDR2 YSYEKL.

The rearrangement uses TRBV29-1 and TRBJ1-3, with D uncertain. This CDR3 is built from 13 residues. Trimming left V 2 bases short and J 0 bases short, with 5 bases between. Germline V lookup: CDR1 SQVTM, CDR2 ANQGSEA. The CDR3 reads CSVEWSSGNTIYF. DNA for the CDR3: TGCAGCGTTGAATGGAGCTCTGGAAACACCATATATTTT.

At least ten counts were recorded for this clonotype. In DNA form, the CDR3 reads TGCGCCAGCAGCTTGTGGTCGGCCGGGACTCGGGGGAATGAGCAGTTCTTC. Its protein product is CASSLWSAGTRGNEQFF. The rearrangement links TRBV5-1 to TRBJ2-1; maybe TRBD2 (6 bases). V was cut by 1 base and J by 7 bases, with 21 bases left in between. This CDR3 spans 17 amino acids. Germline CDR1 and CDR2: SGHRS and YFSETQ.

This chain uses TRBV7-9 with TRBJ2-7; D possibly corresponds to TRBD1 (6 bases). CDR1 is SEHNR and CDR2 is FQNEAQ in the germline V gene (reference sequence). The CDR3 extends over 12 amino acids. With 5 bases removed from V and 4 bases from J, the gap between germline ends came to 9 bases. The DNA of the CDR3 is TGTGCCAGCAGCAGGACAGCTTACGAGCAGTACGTC. As protein: CASSRTAYEQYV.

The chain has TRBV2 and TRBJ1-4; D is ambiguous. V was clipped by 6 bases and J by 8 bases, with 16 bases between them. The CDR3 contains 14 residues. CDR1 is SNHLY, CDR2 FYNNEI, per germline. DNA for the CDR3: TGTGCCAGCAGGCCCACTAGGCTTGGAGAAAAACTGTTTTTT. Translated: CASRPTRLGEKLFF.

This sequence joins TRBV6-6 and TRBJ2-7; TRBD1 agrees at 9 bases. There are 13 residues in the CDR3. J was trimmed by 12 bases and V by 0 bases; bases with no gene match: 6. Germline CDR1 is MNHNY and CDR2 is SVGAGI (reference sequence). The CDR3 loop is CASSYSRDRVLYV. The CDR3 DNA sequence: TGTGCCAGCAGTTACTCCCGGGACAGGGTGTTGTACGTC.

Worth noting for this clonotype: A clone one base away is much larger, so this may be a read error. This sequence joins TRBV10-3 and TRBJ2-2; D may be TRBD1 (5 bases). Germline CDR1 reads ENHRY; CDR2 reads SYGVKD. V was clipped by 6 bases and J by 6 bases, with 8 bases between them. The length of the CDR3 is 12 residues. This CDR3 is CAISQGSGELFF. CDR3 nucleotides: TGTGCCATCAGCCAGGGATCCGGGGAGCTGTTTTTT.

V gene TRBV14 combines with J gene TRBJ1-2; D perhaps matches TRBD1 (5 bases). V gave up 3 bases and J gave up 8 bases, with 22 bases separating them. The CDR3 runs 16 residues. Per the germline V gene, CDR1 is SGHDN and CDR2 is FVKESK. The CDR3 DNA sequence: TGTGCCAGCAGCCAGAGAAACCGGGACCGCGGATTAGGCTACACCTTC. Protein product: CASSQRNRDRGLGYTF.

This clonotype was seen at least ten times. V usage is TRBV29-1 and J usage is TRBJ1-1; D possibly corresponds to TRBD1 (6 bases). Germline CDR1 SQVTM, CDR2 ANQGSEA. V was shortened by 2 bases and J by 4 bases, with 14 bases between the two germline ends. The CDR3 runs to 14 residues. CDR3 in DNA: TGCAGCGTTGAAAAGGGGGTTCAGGGCACTGAAGCTTTCTTT. Translated: CSVEKGVQGTEAFF.

The rearrangement uses TRBV7-8 and TRBJ2-7; 8 bases align to TRBD1. Germline loops: CDR1 SGHVS, CDR2 FQNEAQ. This CDR3 has 13 residues. After removal of 5 bases from V and 3 bases from J, the junction contained 3 bases not matched to a gene. CDR3 residues: CASSTGTGYEQYV. CDR3 sequence (DNA): TGTGCCAGCAGCACGGGGACAGGCTACGAGCAGTACGTC.

The sample holds a few counts of this clonotype. The chain is built from TRBV4-2 and TRBJ2-6; D gene ambiguous. The V end was cut by 0 bases, the J end by 3 bases, with 12 bases between. CDR3 length equals 17 residues. Per germline, CDR1 LGHNA and CDR2 YNFKEQ. CDR3: CASSQDPLPIGANVLTF. DNA of the CDR3: TGTGCCAGCAGCCAAGATCCCCTGCCAATTGGGGCCAACGTCCTGACTTTC.

This clonotype was found a few times. The V call is TRBV27, the J call TRBJ2-7; D not certain. Trimming took 4 bases from V and 4 from J, leaving 8 bases between them. The CDR3 loop spans 12 amino acids. Germline assignment: CDR1 MNHEY and CDR2 SMNVEV (reference sequence). In DNA, the CDR3 is TGTGCCAGCAGTTCCCAGCTATACGAGCAGTACGTC. Translated: CASSSQLYEQYV.

In nucleotides, the CDR3 is TGTGCCAGCAGCGGAATACGGACTAGCGGGGGGGGTACCGGGGAGCTGTTTTTT. Residues: CASSGIRTSGGGTGELFF. This rearrangement joins TRBV9 to TRBJ2-2; 15 positions match TRBD2. CDR3 length: 18 amino acids. The germline V gene has CDR1 SGDLS and CDR2 YYNGEE. The ends lost 3 bases at V and 5 bases at J; junction bases unmatched: 8.